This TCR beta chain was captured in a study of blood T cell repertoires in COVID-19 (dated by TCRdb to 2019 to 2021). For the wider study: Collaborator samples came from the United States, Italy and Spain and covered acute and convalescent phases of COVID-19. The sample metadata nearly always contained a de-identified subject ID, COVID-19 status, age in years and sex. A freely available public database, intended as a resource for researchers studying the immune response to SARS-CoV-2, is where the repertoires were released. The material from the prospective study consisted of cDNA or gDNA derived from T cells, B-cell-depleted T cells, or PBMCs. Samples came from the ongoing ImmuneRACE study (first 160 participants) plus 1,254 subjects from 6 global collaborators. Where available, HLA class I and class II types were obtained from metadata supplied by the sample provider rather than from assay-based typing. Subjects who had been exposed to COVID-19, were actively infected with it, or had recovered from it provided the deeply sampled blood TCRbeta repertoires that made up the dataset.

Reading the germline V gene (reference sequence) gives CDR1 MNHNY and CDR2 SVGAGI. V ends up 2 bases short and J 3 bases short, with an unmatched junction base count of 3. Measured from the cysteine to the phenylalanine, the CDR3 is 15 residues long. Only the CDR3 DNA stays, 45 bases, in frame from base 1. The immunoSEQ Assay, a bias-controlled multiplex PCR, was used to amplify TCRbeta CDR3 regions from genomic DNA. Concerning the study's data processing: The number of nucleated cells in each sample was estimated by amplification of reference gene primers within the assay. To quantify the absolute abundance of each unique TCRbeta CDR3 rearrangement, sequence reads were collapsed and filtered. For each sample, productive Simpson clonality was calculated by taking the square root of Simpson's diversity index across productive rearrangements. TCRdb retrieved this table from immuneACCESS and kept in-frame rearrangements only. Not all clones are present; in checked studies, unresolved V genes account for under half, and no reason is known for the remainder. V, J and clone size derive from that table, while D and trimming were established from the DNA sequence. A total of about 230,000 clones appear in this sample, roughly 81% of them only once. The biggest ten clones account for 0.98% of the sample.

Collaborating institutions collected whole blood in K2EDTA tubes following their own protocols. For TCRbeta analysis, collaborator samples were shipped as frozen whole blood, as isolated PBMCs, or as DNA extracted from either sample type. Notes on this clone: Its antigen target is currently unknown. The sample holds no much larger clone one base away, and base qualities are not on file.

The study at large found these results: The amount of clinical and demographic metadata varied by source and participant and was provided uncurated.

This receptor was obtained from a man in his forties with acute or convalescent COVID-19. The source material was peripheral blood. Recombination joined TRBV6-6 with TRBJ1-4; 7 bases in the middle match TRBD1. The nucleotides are TGTGCCAGCAGTTACGAAGGACAGGCTAATGAAAAACTGTTTTTT. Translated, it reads CASSYEGQANEKLFF.